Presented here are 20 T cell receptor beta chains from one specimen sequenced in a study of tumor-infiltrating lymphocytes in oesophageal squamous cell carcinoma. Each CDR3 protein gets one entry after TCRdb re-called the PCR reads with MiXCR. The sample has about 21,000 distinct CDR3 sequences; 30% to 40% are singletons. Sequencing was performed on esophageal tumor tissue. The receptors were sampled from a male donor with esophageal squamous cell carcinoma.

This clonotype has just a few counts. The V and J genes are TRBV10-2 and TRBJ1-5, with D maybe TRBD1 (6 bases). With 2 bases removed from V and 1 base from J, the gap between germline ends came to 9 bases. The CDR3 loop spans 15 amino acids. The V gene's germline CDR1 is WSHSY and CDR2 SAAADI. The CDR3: CASSERQVSNQPQHF. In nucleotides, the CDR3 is TGCGCCAGCAGTGAGCGACAGGTGAGCAATCAGCCCCAGCATTTT.

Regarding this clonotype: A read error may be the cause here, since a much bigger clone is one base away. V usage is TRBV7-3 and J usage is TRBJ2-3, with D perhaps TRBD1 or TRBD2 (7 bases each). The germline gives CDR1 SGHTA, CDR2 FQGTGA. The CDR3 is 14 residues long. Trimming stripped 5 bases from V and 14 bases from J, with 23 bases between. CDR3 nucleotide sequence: TGTGCCAGCAGCGCTCAGGGGGGGACCGGGGAGCTGTATTTT. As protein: CASSAQGGTGELYF. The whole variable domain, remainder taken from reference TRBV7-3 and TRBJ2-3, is GAGVSQTPSNKVTEKGKYVELRCDPISGHTALYWYRQSLGQGPEFLIYFQGTGAADDSGLPNDRFFAVRPEGSVSTLKIQRTERGDSAVYLCASSAQGGTGELYFGPGTRLTVL.

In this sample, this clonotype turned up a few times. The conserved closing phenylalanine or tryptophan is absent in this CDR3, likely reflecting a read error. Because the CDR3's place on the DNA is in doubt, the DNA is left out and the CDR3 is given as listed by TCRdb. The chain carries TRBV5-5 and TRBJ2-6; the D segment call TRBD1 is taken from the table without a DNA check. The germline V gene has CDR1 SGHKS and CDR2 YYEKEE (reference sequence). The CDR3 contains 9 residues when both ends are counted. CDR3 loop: CASNPSLGT.

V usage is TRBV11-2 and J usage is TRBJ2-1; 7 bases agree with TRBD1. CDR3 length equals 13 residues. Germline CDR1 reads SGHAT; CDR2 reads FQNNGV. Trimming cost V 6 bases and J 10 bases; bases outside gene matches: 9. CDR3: CASRHTGVYEQFF. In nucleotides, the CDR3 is TGTGCCAGCAGGCATACAGGGGTCTACGAGCAGTTCTTC.

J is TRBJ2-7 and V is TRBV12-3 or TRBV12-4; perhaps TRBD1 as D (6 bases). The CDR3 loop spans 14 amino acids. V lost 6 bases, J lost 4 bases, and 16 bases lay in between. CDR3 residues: CASRPQQGRYEQYF. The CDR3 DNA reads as TGTGCCAGCAGGCCCCAACAGGGTCGTTACGAGCAGTACTTC.

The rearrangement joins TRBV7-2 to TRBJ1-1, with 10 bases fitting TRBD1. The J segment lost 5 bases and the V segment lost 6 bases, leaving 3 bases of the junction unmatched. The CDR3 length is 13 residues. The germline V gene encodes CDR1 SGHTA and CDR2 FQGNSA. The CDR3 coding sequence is TGTGCCAGCAGACGGACAGGGGGGACTGAAGCTTTCTTT. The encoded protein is CASRRTGGTEAFF.

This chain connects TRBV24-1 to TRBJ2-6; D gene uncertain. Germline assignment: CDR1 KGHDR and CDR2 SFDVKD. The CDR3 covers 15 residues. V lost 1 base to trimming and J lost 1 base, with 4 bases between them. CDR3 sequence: CATSDFRSGANVLTF. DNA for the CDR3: TGTGCCACCAGTGATTTCCGATCTGGGGCCAACGTCCTGACTTTC.

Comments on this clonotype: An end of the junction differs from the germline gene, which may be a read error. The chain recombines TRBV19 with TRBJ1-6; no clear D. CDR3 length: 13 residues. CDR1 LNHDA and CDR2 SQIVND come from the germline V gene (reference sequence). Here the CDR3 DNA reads TGTGCCAGTAGTATAGGCAGACTCGATGAGCAGTACTTT. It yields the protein CASSIGRLDEQYF. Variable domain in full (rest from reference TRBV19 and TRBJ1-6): DGGITQSPKYLFRKEGQNVTLSCEQNLNHDAMYWYRQDPGQGLRLIYYSQIVNDFQKGDIAEGYSVSREKKESFPLTVTSAQKNPTAFYLCASSIGRLDEQYFGNGTRLTVT.

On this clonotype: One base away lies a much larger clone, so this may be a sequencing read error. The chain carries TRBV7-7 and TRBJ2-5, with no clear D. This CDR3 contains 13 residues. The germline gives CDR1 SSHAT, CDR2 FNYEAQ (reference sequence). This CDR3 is CASSLESNNEQYF. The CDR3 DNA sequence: TGTGCTAGCAGCTTAGAATCCAACAATGAGCAGTACTTC.

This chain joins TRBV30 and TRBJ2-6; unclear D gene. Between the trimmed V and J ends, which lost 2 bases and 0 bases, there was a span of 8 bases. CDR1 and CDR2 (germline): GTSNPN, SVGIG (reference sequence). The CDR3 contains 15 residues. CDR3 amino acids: CAWSLGSSGANVLTF. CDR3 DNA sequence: TGTGCCTGGAGTTTGGGAAGCTCTGGGGCCAACGTCCTGACTTTC. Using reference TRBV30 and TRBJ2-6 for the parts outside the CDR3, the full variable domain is SQTIHQWPATLVQPVGSPLSLECTVEGTSNPNLYWYRQAAGRGLQLLFYSVGIGQISSEVPQNLSASRPQDRQFILSSKKLLLSDSGFYLCAWSLGSSGANVLTFGAGSRLTVL.

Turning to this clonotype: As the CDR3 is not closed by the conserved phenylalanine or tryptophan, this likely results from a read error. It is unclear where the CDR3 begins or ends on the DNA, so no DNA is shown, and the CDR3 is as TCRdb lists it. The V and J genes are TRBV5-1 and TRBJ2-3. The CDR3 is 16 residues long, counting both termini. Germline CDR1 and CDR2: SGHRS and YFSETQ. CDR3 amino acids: CASSLVGASGYYEQYL.

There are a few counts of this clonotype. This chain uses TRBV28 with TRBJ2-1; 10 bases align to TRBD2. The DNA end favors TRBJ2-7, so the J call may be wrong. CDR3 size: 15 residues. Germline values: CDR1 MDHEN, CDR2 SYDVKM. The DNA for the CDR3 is TGTGCCAGCAAGATTAGCGGGGGGTCTCGGAATGAGCAGTACTTC. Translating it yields CASKISGGSRNEQYF.

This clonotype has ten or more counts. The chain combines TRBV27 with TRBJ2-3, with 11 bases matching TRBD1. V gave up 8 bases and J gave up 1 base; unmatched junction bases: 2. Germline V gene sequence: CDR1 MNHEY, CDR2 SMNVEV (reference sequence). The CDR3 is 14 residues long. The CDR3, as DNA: TGTGCCAGCGGACAGGGGGCGCGCACAGATACGCAGTATTTT. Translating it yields CASGQGARTDTQYF.

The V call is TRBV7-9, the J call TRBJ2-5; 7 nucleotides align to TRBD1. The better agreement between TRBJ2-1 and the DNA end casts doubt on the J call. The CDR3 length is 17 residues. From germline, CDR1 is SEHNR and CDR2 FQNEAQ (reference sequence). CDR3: CASSSRTGTDSYNEQFF. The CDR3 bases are TGTGCCAGCAGCTCCAGGACCGGGACAGATTCCTACAATGAGCAGTTCTTC.

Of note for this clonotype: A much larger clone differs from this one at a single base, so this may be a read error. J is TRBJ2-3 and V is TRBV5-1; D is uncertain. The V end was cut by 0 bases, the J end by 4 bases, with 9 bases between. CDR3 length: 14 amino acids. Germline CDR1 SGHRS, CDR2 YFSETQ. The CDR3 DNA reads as TGCGCCAGCAGCTTGGTACCCTCCCCAGATACGCAGTATTTT. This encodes CASSLVPSPDTQYF.

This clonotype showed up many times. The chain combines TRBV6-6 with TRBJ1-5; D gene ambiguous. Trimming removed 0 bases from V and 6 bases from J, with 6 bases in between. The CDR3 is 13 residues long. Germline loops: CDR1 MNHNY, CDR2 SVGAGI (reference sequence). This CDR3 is CASSYSGLQPQHF. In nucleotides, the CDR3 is TGTGCCAGCAGTTACTCAGGGCTTCAGCCCCAGCATTTT.

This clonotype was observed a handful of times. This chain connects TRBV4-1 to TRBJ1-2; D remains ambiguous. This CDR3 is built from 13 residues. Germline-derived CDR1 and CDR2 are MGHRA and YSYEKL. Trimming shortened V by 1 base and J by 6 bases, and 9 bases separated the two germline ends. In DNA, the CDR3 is TGCGCCAGCAGCCAAGTTGGCGCGGATGGCTACACCTTC. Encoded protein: CASSQVGADGYTF.

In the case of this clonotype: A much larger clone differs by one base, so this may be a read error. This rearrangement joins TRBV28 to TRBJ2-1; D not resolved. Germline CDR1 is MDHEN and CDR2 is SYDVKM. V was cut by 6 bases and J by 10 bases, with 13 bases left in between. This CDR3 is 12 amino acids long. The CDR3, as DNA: TGTGCCAGCAGGCCTCAAACCTACGAGCAGTTCTTC. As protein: CASRPQTYEQFF.

The CDR3 loop reads CASSLAQWAYERQYF. For the CDR3, the DNA is TGTGCCAGCAGCTTAGCCCAATGGGCATACGAGCGGCAGTACTTC. The gene calls are TRBV7-4 and TRBJ2-7; D gene uncertain. The length of the CDR3 is 15 residues. Trimming left V 0 bases short and J 9 bases short, with 18 bases between. The germline gives CDR1 SGHVT, CDR2 SQSDAQ.

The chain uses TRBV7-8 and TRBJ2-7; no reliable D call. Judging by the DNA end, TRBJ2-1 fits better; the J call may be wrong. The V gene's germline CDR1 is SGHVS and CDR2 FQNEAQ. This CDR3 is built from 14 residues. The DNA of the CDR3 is TGTGCCAGCAGCCCCGAGGACGAGGCCTACGAGCAGTTCTTC. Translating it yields CASSPEDEAYEQFF.